These 31 T cell receptor beta chains came from one sample sequenced in a study of breast tumors, draining lymph nodes, adjacent tissues. TCRdb reanalysed the multiplex PCR reads using MiXCR and keeps one entry per CDR3 protein. The repertoire consists of over 35,000 distinct CDR3 sequences, with around a third occurring once and the leading ten covering about 11%. Sequencing was done on a sample of breast tumor tissue. All receptors come from a female donor with breast cancer. Some clones in this sample may be carry-over from other donors' samples.

The chain carries TRBV20-1 and TRBJ2-5; 13 positions agree with TRBD2. Unmatched junction bases numbered 7, after V lost 4 bases and J lost 5 bases. CDR3 length: 15 residues. Germline lookup yields CDR1 DFQATT and CDR2 SNEGSKA (reference sequence). In DNA form, the CDR3 reads TGCAGTGCTACCGGACTAGCGGGAGCTGATGAGACCCAGTACTTC. Protein sequence: CSATGLAGADETQYF.

This clonotype was counted at least ten times. The gene calls are TRBV20-1 and TRBJ2-3; 8 positions match TRBD2. Trimming at V came to 5 bases and at J to 4 bases, leaving 17 bases not matched to a gene. CDR3 length: 17 residues. Germline-derived CDR1 and CDR2 are DFQATT and SNEGSKA (reference sequence). CDR3 in amino acids: CSAPPRSSGGLPDTQYF. The CDR3 nucleotides are TGCAGTGCTCCACCCAGATCGAGCGGGGGCCTGCCAGATACGCAGTATTTT.

This clonotype was counted at least ten times. The chain uses TRBV7-2 and TRBJ1-4; perhaps TRBD1 as D (6 bases). Trimming shortened V by 6 bases and J by 8 bases, and 16 bases separated the two germline ends. The CDR3 runs 14 residues. Germline lookup yields CDR1 SGHTA and CDR2 FQGNSA. In DNA, the CDR3 is TGTGCCAGCAGGATGACAGGCGGTCGGGAAAAACTGTTTTTT. It encodes CASRMTGGREKLFF.

The chain combines TRBV5-1 with TRBJ2-7, with D tentatively TRBD1 (6 bases). Trimming removed 0 bases at V and 2 bases at J, with 9 bases between. The V gene's germline CDR1 is SGHRS and CDR2 YFSETQ. This CDR3 comprises 14 residues. CDR3 DNA: TGCGCCAGCAGCTTGGGGGGGCGACCCTACGAGCAGTACTTC. Translation: CASSLGGRPYEQYF. The full variable domain, with the rest looked up from reference TRBV5-1 and TRBJ2-7, is KAGVTQTPRYLIKTRGQQVTLSCSPISGHRSVSWYQQTPGQGLQFLFEYFSETQRNKGNFPGRFSGRQFSNSRSEMNVSTLELGDSALYLCASSLGGRPYEQYFGPGTRLTVT.

This clonotype turned up a few times. V and J are TRBV27 and TRBJ1-5, with D hard to call. The germline CDR1 and CDR2 sequences are MNHEY and SMNVEV (reference sequence). The CDR3 runs 12 residues. The V and J ends lost 5 bases and 3 bases respectively, with 5 bases between them. CDR3 loop: CASSQNNQPQHF. In DNA form, the CDR3 reads TGTGCCAGCAGTCAGAACAATCAGCCCCAGCATTTT.

The sample holds many counts of this clonotype. J is TRBJ2-5 and V is TRBV11-2; tentatively, D is TRBD2 (6 bases). The CDR3 is 13 amino acids. The V and J ends lost 2 bases and 5 bases respectively, with 9 bases between them. Germline V CDR1 and CDR2: SGHAT, FQNNGV. CDR3 DNA: TGTGCCAGCAGCTTACGGGGGATGGAGACCCAGTACTTC. Its protein is CASSLRGMETQYF.

At least ten counts were recorded for this clonotype. This rearrangement joins TRBV5-1 to TRBJ2-1, with 9 bases that match TRBD2. This CDR3 region has 16 residues. Trimming cost V 0 bases and J 7 bases; bases outside gene matches: 8. Germline CDR1 and CDR2: SGHRS and YFSETQ. The CDR3 nucleotides are TGCGCCAGCAGCTTGGATAGCGGGAGAACTTGGAATGAGCAGTTCTTC. Protein: CASSLDSGRTWNEQFF.

On this clonotype: The junction shows a germline mismatch at one end, possibly a read error. The gene calls are TRBV9 and TRBJ2-2; TRBD2 might be the D (6 bases). The germline gives CDR1 SGDLS, CDR2 YYNGEE. CDR3 length equals 14 residues. The CDR3 DNA reads TGTGCCGGCAGCGTAGCGGTGAACAACGGGGAGCTGTTTTTT. Its protein product is CAGSVAVNNGELFF. Combining the CDR3 with reference TRBV9 and TRBJ2-2 gives the whole variable domain DSGVTQTPKHLITATGQRVTLRCSPRSGDLSVYWYQQSLDQGLQFLIQYYNGEERAKGNILERFSAQQFPDLHSELNLSSLELGDSALYFCAGSVAVNNGELFFGEGSRLTVL.

There are many counts of this clonotype. Written as DNA, the CDR3 is TGTGCCAGTAGGGAGGGCTACTATAATTCACCCCTCCACTTT. This translates into CASREGYYNSPLHF. This chain connects TRBV19 to TRBJ1-6; D unresolved. CDR3 length: 14 amino acids. Between the trimmed V and J ends, which lost 6 bases and 3 bases, there was a span of 9 bases. CDR1 LNHDA and CDR2 SQIVND come from the germline V gene (reference sequence).

Many counts were recorded for this clonotype. A read error may produce the germline difference seen at one junction end. CDR3 sequence reads: CSARERDNSPLHF. In DNA form, the CDR3 reads TGCAGTGCTAGAGAGAGGGATAACTCACCCCTCCACTTT. The chain joins TRBV20-1 to TRBJ1-6, with D uncertain. CDR3 size: 13 residues. Per germline, CDR1 DFQATT and CDR2 SNEGSKA (reference sequence).

This clonotype was seen at least ten times. This chain uses TRBV19 with TRBJ1-5; D remains unclear. Trimming left V 4 bases short and J 0 bases short, with 16 bases between. CDR1 LNHDA and CDR2 SQIVND come from the germline V gene (reference sequence). The CDR3 length is 17 residues. The DNA of the CDR3 is TGTGCCAGTAGTAGGTCGTCGATGGGCTATAGCAATCAGCCCCAGCATTTT. Translation gives CASSRSSMGYSNQPQHF.

V usage is TRBV3-1 and J usage is TRBJ1-4; TRBD1 is a possible D gene (6 bases). This CDR3 has 14 residues. Germline CDR1 LGHDT, CDR2 YNNKEL (reference sequence). The V end lost 5 bases, the J end lost 7 bases, and 14 bases lay between the germline ends. The CDR3 is CASSSRGGSEKLFF. CDR3 bases: TGTGCCAGCAGCTCCCGAGGGGGGAGTGAAAAACTGTTTTTT. Variable domain in full (rest from reference TRBV3-1 and TRBJ1-4): DTAVSQTPKYLVTQMGNDKSIKCEQNLGHDTMYWYKQDSKKFLKIMFSYNNKELIINETVPNRFSPKSPDKAHLNLHINSLELGDSAVYFCASSSRGGSEKLFFGSGTQLSVL.

In this sample, this clonotype turned up many times. The rearrangement joins TRBV20-1 to TRBJ2-2; D is unresolved. Germline loops: CDR1 DFQATT, CDR2 SNEGSKA (reference sequence). The CDR3 spans 14 residues. The V end lost 3 bases, the J end lost 1 base, and 9 bases lay between the germline ends. The CDR3 DNA sequence: TGCAGTGCTAGTGAACAGAAGAACACCGGGGAGCTGTTTTTT. Translation: CSASEQKNTGELFF.

There are many counts of this clonotype. V is TRBV19 and J is TRBJ2-7; tentative D call: TRBD1 (6 bases). Trimming pared 2 bases from V and 0 bases from J, leaving 8 bases between. CDR3 length: 14 residues. The germline V gene encodes CDR1 LNHDA and CDR2 SQIVND (reference sequence). The CDR3 loop reads CASSIKDSSYEQYF. DNA of the CDR3: TGTGCCAGTAGTATAAAGGACAGCTCCTACGAGCAGTACTTC.

The rearrangement joins TRBV3-2 to TRBJ1-6. TRBV3-2 constitutes a pseudogene. The CDR3 runs 15 residues. CDR3: CASSQGFPYNSPLHF. In DNA form, the CDR3 reads TGTGCCAGCAGCCAAGGGTTCCCCTATAATTCACCCCTCCACTTT.

This clonotype has at least ten counts. At one end the junction does not follow the germline gene, possibly because of a read error. The rearrangement joins TRBV19 to TRBJ2-1; TRBD1 matches at 9 bases. CDR3 length: 14 amino acids. CDR1 and CDR2 (germline): LNHDA, SQIVND (reference sequence). This chain's CDR3 is CARSTGTGLNEQFF. The CDR3, as DNA: TGTGCCAGGAGTACCGGGACAGGGCTAAATGAGCAGTTCTTC.

This clonotype appeared a few times. The V call is TRBV10-3, the J call TRBJ2-7, with 9 bases fitting TRBD2. V lost 4 bases and J lost 0; bases outside the gene matches: 1. There are 14 residues in the CDR3. Looked up from germline, CDR1 is ENHRY and CDR2 is SYGVKD. CDR3 DNA: TGTGCCATCAGTGTTAGCGGGAGCTCCTACGAGCAGTACTTC. Translated, it gives CAISVSGSSYEQYF.

The chain recombines TRBV5-4 with TRBJ1-2; 7 bases agree with TRBD1. This CDR3 has 13 amino acids. The germline CDR1 and CDR2 sequences are SGHNT and YYREEE (reference sequence). With 4 bases clipped from V and 6 bases from J, the junction kept 6 bases outside the gene matches. The CDR3 sequence is CASSLGQADGYTF. CDR3 DNA sequence: TGTGCCAGCAGCCTAGGACAGGCGGATGGCTACACCTTC. The full variable domain, rest sourced from reference TRBV5-4 and TRBJ1-2, is ETGVTQSPTHLIKTRGQQVTLRCSSQSGHNTVSWYQQALGQGPQFIFQYYREEENGRGNFPPRFSGLQFPNYSSELNVNALELDDSALYLCASSLGQADGYTFGSGTRLTVV.

With respect to this clonotype: This could be a read error, since a much larger clone is one nucleotide away. This rearrangement joins TRBV7-9 to TRBJ2-3; D is unclear. V lost 1 base and J 10 bases, leaving 15 bases between the germline ends. The CDR3 consists of 14 residues. Germline V lookup: CDR1 SEHNR, CDR2 FQNEAQ (reference sequence). The CDR3 sequence: CASSLEEGPDAQYF. The DNA of the CDR3 is TGTGCCAGCAGCTTAGAGGAAGGTCCGGATGCGCAGTATTTT.

The chain links TRBV2 to TRBJ2-1; 10 bases map to TRBD1. The germline CDR1 and CDR2 sequences are SNHLY and FYNNEI. With V trimmed by 8 bases and J by 9 bases, 10 bases remained unmatched. The CDR3 loop spans 14 amino acids. The CDR3 DNA reads as TGTGCCAGCTCCCGGGACAGGGGTATTGGTGAGCAGTTCTTC. It encodes CASSRDRGIGEQFF.

The chain employs TRBV5-5 and TRBJ1-4; D is undetermined. Germline V gene sequence: CDR1 SGHKS, CDR2 YYEKEE (reference sequence). This CDR3 is built from 15 residues. Between the trimmed V and J ends, which lost 3 bases and 0 bases, there was a span of 9 bases. In nucleotides, the CDR3 is TGTGCCAGCAGCTCGGGCGGGACAACTAATGAAAAACTGTTTTTT. It translates to CASSSGGTTNEKLFF.

At least ten counts were recorded for this clonotype. The chain has TRBV20-1 and TRBJ2-1; 10 bases are a match to TRBD1. The trim removed 2 bases at V and 6 bases at J, leaving 7 bases unmatched. From germline, CDR1 is DFQATT and CDR2 SNEGSKA (reference sequence). This CDR3 region has 15 residues. In DNA, the CDR3 is TGCAGTGCTAGAATTGCGACAGGGGGCCGCAATGAGCAGTTCTTC. Protein sequence: CSARIATGGRNEQFF.

This chain joins TRBV12-3 or TRBV12-4 and TRBJ1-2, with D perhaps TRBD1 (5 bases). Trimming cost V 0 bases and J 5 bases, with 7 bases left between them. The CDR3 is 13 amino acids. In DNA form, the CDR3 reads TGTGCCAGCAGTTTAGCGGGGGGGTATGGCTACACCTTC. Amino acids: CASSLAGGYGYTF.

In this sample, this clonotype turned up many times. CDR3 nucleotide sequence: TGTGCCACCAGCAGTAAACAGGGCTACGAGCAGTACTTC. It yields the protein CATSSKQGYEQYF. The chain is built from TRBV15 and TRBJ2-7; perhaps TRBD1 as D (6 bases). Trimming stripped 3 bases from V and 3 bases from J, with 9 bases between. There are 13 residues in the CDR3. Germline-derived CDR1 and CDR2 are LNHNV and YYDKDF (reference sequence).

This clonotype was detected ten times or more. The chain links TRBV7-2 to TRBJ2-2, with 8 bases fitting TRBD1. V lost 5 bases and J lost 7; bases outside the gene matches: 9. This CDR3 is built from 15 residues. The germline V gene encodes CDR1 SGHTA and CDR2 FQGNSA. CDR3 amino acids: CASSAGQGRGGELFF. The CDR3 DNA reads TGTGCCAGCAGCGCTGGACAGGGTAGGGGCGGGGAGCTGTTTTTT.

This chain joins TRBV28 and TRBJ2-7, with 10 bases fitting TRBD2. Trimming took 2 bases from V and 5 from J; bases not matched to a gene: 9. CDR1 is MDHEN and CDR2 is SYDVKM in the germline V gene. The CDR3 is made up of 16 amino acids. Here the CDR3 reads CASSLVWASGSDEQYF. CDR3 sequence (DNA): TGTGCCAGCAGTTTAGTCTGGGCTAGCGGGAGTGACGAGCAGTACTTC.

This clonotype was counted at least ten times. This chain uses TRBV20-1 with TRBJ1-2; D is possibly TRBD1 (5 bases). CDR3 size: 12 residues. In germline, CDR1 is DFQATT, CDR2 SNEGSKA (reference sequence). The germline V and J ends were trimmed by 2 bases and 3 bases, with 7 bases remaining between them. CDR3 bases: TGCAGTGCTAGAAGGGGCGACTATGGCTACACCTTC. It encodes CSARRGDYGYTF.

This clonotype was seen at least ten times. The chain combines TRBV3-2 with TRBJ1-5. TRBV3-2 is annotated as a pseudogene. This CDR3 contains 12 residues. CDR3 loop: CATLLGNQPQHF. The CDR3 region has the DNA TGTGCCACCCTTTTAGGCAATCAGCCCCAGCATTTT.

This chain uses TRBV12-3 or TRBV12-4 with TRBJ1-2; a weak D match, TRBD1 (5 bases). The V end was cut by 6 bases, the J end by 4 bases, with 15 bases between. The CDR3 length is 14 residues. CDR3 in DNA: TGTGCCAGCAGCCCCTTGACAGTATTCTATGGCTACACCTTC. This gives the protein CASSPLTVFYGYTF.

Worth noting for this clonotype: A much larger clone is a single base away; this may be a read error. The CDR3 does not end in the conserved phenylalanine or tryptophan, so this is likely a read error. J is TRBJ2-2 and V is TRBV5-6; possible D gene TRBD1, 5 bases. CDR1 is SGHDT, CDR2 YYEEEE, per germline. CDR3 length: 15 amino acids. The V gene lost 1 base and the J gene lost 1 base, with 8 bases spanning the gap. The CDR3, as DNA: TGTGCCAGCAGCTTGCCAGGGATGAACACCGGGGAGCTGTTTCTT. Protein: CASSLPGMNTGELFL.

Only a few counts were recorded for this clonotype. The rearrangement joins TRBV28 to TRBJ1-5; possible D gene TRBD1, 5 bases. CDR3 size: 15 residues. Per the germline V gene, CDR1 is MDHEN and CDR2 is SYDVKM. V was trimmed by 5 bases and J by 3 bases, leaving 14 bases between them. CDR3 sequence: CASSVQENDNQPQHF. The CDR3 DNA reads TGTGCCAGCAGTGTACAGGAAAACGACAATCAGCCCCAGCATTTT.